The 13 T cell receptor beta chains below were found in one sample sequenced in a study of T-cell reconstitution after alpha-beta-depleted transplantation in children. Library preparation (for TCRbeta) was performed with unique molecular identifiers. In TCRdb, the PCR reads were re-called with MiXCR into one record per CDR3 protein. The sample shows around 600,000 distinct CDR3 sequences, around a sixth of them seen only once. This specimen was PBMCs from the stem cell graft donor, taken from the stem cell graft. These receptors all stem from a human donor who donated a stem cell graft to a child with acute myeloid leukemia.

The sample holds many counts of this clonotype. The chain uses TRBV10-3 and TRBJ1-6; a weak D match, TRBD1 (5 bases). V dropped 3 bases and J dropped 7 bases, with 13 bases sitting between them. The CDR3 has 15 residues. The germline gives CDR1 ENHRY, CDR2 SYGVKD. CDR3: CAISERGDGNSPLHF. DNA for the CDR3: TGTGCCATCAGTGAAAGAGGGGACGGGAATTCACCCCTCCACTTT.

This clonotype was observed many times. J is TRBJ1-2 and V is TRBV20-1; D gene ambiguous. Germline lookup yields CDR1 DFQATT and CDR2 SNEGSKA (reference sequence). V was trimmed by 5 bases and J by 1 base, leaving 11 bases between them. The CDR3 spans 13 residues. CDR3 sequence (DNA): TGCAGTGCTCCGACGTCTTTTAACTATGGCTACACCTTC. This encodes CSAPTSFNYGYTF.

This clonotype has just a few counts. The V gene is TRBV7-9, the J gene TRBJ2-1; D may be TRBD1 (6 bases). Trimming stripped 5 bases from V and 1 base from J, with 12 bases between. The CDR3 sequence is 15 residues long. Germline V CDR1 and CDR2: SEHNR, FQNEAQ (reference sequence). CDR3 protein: CASSPAQGSYNEQFF. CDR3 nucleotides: TGTGCCAGCAGCCCCGCACAGGGATCCTACAATGAGCAGTTCTTC.

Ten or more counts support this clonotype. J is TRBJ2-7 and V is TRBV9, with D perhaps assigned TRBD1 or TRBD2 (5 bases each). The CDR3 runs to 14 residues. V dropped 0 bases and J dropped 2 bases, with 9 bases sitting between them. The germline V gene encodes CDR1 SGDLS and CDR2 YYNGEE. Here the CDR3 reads CASSVGQGAYEQYF. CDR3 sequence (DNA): TGTGCCAGCAGCGTAGGGCAGGGAGCCTACGAGCAGTACTTC.

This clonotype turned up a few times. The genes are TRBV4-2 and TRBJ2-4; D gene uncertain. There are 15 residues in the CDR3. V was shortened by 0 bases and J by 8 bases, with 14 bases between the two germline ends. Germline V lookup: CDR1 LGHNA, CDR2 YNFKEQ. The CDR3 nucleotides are TGTGCCAGCAGCCAAGAATTTAAGCTGTCAGACATTCAGTACTTC. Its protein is CASSQEFKLSDIQYF.

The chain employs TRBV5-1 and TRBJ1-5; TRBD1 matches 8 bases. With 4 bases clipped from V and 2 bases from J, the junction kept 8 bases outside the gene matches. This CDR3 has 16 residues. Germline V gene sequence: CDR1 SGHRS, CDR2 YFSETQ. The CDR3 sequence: CASSLTGGEGNQPQHF. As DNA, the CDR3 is TGCGCCAGCAGCCTTACAGGGGGAGAGGGCAATCAGCCCCAGCATTTT.

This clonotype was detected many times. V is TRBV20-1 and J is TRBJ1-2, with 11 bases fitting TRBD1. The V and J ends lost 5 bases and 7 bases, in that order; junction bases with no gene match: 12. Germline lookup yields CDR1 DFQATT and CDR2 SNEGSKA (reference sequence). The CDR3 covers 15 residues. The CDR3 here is CSAEEPGQGVVGYTF. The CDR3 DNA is TGCAGTGCTGAAGAACCGGGACAGGGGGTTGTTGGCTACACCTTC.

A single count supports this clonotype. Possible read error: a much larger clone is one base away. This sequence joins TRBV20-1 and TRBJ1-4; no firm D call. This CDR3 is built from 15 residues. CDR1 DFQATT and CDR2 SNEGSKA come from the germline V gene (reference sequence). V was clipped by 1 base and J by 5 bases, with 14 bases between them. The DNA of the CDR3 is TGCAGTGCTAGAGTTGGTAGGCCAGAAAATGAAAAACTGTTTTTT. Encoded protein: CSARVGRPENEKLFF.

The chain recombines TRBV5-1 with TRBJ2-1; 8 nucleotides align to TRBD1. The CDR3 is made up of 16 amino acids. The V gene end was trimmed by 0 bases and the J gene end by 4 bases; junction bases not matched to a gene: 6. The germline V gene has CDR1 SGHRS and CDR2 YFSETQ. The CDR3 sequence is CASSLARDRIYNEQFF. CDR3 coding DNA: TGCGCCAGCAGCTTGGCCAGGGACAGGATTTACAATGAGCAGTTCTTC.

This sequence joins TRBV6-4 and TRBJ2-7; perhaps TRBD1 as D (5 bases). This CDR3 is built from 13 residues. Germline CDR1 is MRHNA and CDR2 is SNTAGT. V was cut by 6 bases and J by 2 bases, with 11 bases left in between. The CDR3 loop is CASRTDSTYEQYV. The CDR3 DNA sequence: TGTGCCAGCAGGACAGACAGTACCTACGAGCAGTACGTC.

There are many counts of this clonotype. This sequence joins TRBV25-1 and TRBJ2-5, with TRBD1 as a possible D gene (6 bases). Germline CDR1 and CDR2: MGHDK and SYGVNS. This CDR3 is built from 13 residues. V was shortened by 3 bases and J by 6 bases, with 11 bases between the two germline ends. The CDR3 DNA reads TGTGCCAGCAGTGATCAGGGGCGGAAGACCCAGTACTTC. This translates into CASSDQGRKTQYF.

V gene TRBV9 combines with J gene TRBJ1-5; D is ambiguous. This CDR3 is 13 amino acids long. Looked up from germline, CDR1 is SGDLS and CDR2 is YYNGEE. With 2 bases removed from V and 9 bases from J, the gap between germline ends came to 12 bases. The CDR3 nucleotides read TGTGCCAGCAGCGTCGACGGGAGCGGGCCCCAGCATTTT. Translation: CASSVDGSGPQHF.

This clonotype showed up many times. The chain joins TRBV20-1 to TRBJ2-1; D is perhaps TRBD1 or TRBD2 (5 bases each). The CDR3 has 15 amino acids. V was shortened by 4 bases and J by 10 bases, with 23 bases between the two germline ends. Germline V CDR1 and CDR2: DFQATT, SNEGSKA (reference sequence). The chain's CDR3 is CSAKVPGTPSREQFF. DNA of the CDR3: TGCAGTGCTAAGGTCCCCGGGACCCCATCACGGGAGCAGTTCTTC.